A selection of T cell receptor beta chains follows, all from one sample in a study of a mutant IDH1 vaccine in newly diagnosed glioma. This table comes from immunoSEQ multiplex PCR, and its TCRdb copy is limited to in-frame clones, with some not included. The sample comprises about 32,000 clones, about four fifths of which are singletons, and less than 20% rests with the top ten. These TCRs' antigens remain unknown. This specimen was PBMCs, taken from a glioma patient whose treatment included an IDH1 peptide vaccine. The receptors originated from a man aged 30-40 years with glioma. CDR3s leave out the opening cysteine and the closing phenylalanine or tryptophan.

TRBJ1-2,TRBV14,ASTPGGSYGYT
TRBJ2-1,TRBV30,AWSVLGLAGEGEQF
TRBJ2-3,TRBV27,ASSLRTSGKGDTQY
TRBJ2-1,TRBV11-2,ASSLVRPGNEQF
-,TRBV29-1,SAVKGQSLYEQY
TRBJ2-3,TRBV27,ASSLYSSTTDTQY
TRBJ2-1,TRBV29-1,SVEVVNEQF
TRBJ1-2,TRBV5-6,ASSLSSNYGYT
TRBJ1-5,TRBV7-2,ASSLNFQPQH
TRBJ1-4,TRBV5-8,ASSLGQATNEKLF
TRBJ2-3,TRBV5-1,ASSLEQGDTQY
TRBJ2-5,TRBV10-3,ATQSDRGQETQY
TRBJ1-5,TRBV18,ASSPSSLGSNQPQH
TRBJ1-5,TRBV4-1,ASSQDRLAVQQPQH
TRBJ2-6,TRBV10-3,AIQQTPGGANVLT
TRBJ1-2,TRBV5-1,ASSLATGAVGYT
TRBJ1-2,TRBV6-5,ASSYHGSSIDT
TRBJ1-3,TRBV18,ASSLGQVVSGNTIY
TRBJ1-5,TRBV6-1,ASSEYGINNQPQH
TRBJ1-1,TRBV30,AWKGQGIPGAF
TRBJ2-2,TRBV27,ASRWDLYTGELF
TRBJ2-4,TRBV2,ASSEVQDIQY
TRBJ2-7,TRBV10-3,AISEKGHLYEQY
TRBJ1-1,TRBV6-5,ASIFRGLGRTEAF
TRBJ1-5,TRBV19,ASRLGVWGNQPQH
TRBJ1-1,TRBV6-4,ASSARQGLDTEAF
TRBJ1-1,TRBV19,ASSTSRDRDWNTEAF
TRBJ2-7,TRBV5-6,ASRDEGLAGGLY
TRBJ2-7,TRBV10-1,ASSGHMRRYEQY
TRBJ1-2,TRBV6-5,ASSSGTSVGGYT
TRBJ1-2,TRBV25-1,ASSDTNYGYT
TRBJ1-1,TRBV6-6,ASSLGRNTEAF
TRBJ1-5,TRBV5-1,ASSLSGVNQPQH
TRBJ2-7,TRBV29-1,SVVPGQGSYEQY